The following is a T cell receptor (beta chain) sequence with its context. This clonotype has a handful of counts. No cognate antigen has been identified for it. Base qualities are not provided; no much larger clone lies one nucleotide away. Counted from cysteine to phenylalanine, this CDR3 has 13 amino acids. Only the CDR3 DNA is retained, 39 bases long and in frame from the first base. From a lookup of the germline V gene, CDR1 and CDR2 are MDHEN and SYDVKM. The junction carries 10 bases between V and J, which are trimmed by 1 base and 6 bases respectively. Libraries were built with 5' RACE. The sequencer listed for this sample is Illumina HiSeq 2500. A second PCR of roughly 7 to 11 cycles was performed with a sample-barcoded 5' primer and a J-beta primer mix. Each TCR beta cDNA molecule received a unique molecular identifier from a template-switch 5' adaptor carrying 12 random nucleotides. At least 2.5 million CDR3-containing paired-end reads were obtained from each sample. First-strand cDNA was synthesized from all RNA with the Mint cDNA synthesis kit, primed by a TRBC-specific oligonucleotide. After uracil-DNA glycosylase treatment, a first 18-cycle PCR used universal primers M1SS and BC2_uni_R on all cDNA. In the source study's methods: Each sample was normalized by randomly selecting 1 million high-quality reads, each carrying a distinct molecular identifier. Instead of being binned into consensus sequences, reads that shared molecular identifiers were thrown out. CDR3 identification, clonotype clustering and error correction used MiTCR with a Q25 quality threshold and the strictest error-elimination algorithm. A nonparametric unseen species model with Euler transformation was used to estimate lower-bound total TCR beta diversity. TCRdb took the public reads, trimmed them with fastp at Q25, ran MiXCR for clone calling and kept in-frame beta chains. Each entry is one CDR3 protein sequence, shown with its most common DNA and genes. What appears here as the V and J calls and clone size reflects TCRdb's work, not the paper's. This sample gives 1.5 million to 2 million distinct CDR3 sequences in total; roughly 50% of them show up just once. The ten largest clones capture more than 2% of the sample.

Systemically healthy Caucasian individuals from Russia, some 40 in total and aged about 6 to 95 years, were included as donors. Each donor gave 8.5 to 10 milliliters of peripheral blood, collected into EDTA-treated Vacutainer tubes. Ficoll-Paque density-gradient centrifugation was used to isolate PBMCs, with at least 6.5 million obtained per sample. Trizol reagent was used to extract total RNA from PBMCs, with at least 5 micrograms per sample. For every donor, flow cytometry on a PBMC aliquot measured the percentage of naive CD45RAhigh/CD27high T cells. This sample stems from a study of blood T cells in healthy people across ages (dated by TCRdb to the mid-2010s). Turning to the overall study: In model experiments, template switching captured about one uniquely barcoded TCR beta cDNA molecule for every two T cells. Using deep sequencing normalized with unique cDNA molecular identifiers, the study measured how TCR beta repertoire diversity changes with age. The donors were split into four age groups: young (average around 16 years), middle-aged (over 35), aged (over 55) and long-lived (82). To avoid experimental bias, donors of different ages were distributed randomly across sequencing lanes. Using the same blood draw, the study looked at two additional independent replicas of 1 million unique cDNA reads for two donors, one aged 18 to 30 and the other aged 80 or older. Results and caveats for the whole study, not just this receptor: Conclusive comparison of naive and antigen-experienced compartments was prevented by the profiling of bulk unsorted PBMCs. The CMV infection status of donors was not known, potentially confounding age-related changes in expanded clonotypes. Estimates of total diversity from one million sequenced T cells were regarded as lower bounds and underestimates. A strong correlation was found between observed TCR beta diversity and the percentage of naive T cells measured by flow cytometry. Observed TCR beta diversity per million T cells fell roughly linearly with age, and a significant reduction was already apparent by age around 40. Compared with the aged group, the long-lived group had more naive CD4+ T cells, fewer expanded clones and increased TCR diversity, a pattern suggesting age selection.

Material: blood. This receptor was identified in a woman between 35 and 50 years old in good health. The chain is made from TRBV28 and TRBJ2-7, with a tentative D call of TRBD1 or TRBD2, each matching 5 bases. This receptor carries the CDR3 CASSLYGGREQYF. Read as DNA, the sequence is TGTGCCAGCAGTTTATATGGGGGACGCGAGCAGTACTTC.